The source of this T cell receptor beta chain is a study of cytomegalovirus exposure and HLA in healthy donors. Study results and limitations: CMV antigen specificity was confirmed in vitro for three CMV-associated chains.

The PCR made use of 60 Vbeta and 13 Jbeta primers. Sequencing used immunoSEQ multiplex PCR; TCRdb keeps in-frame clones, though not all of them. The profile covers roughly 180,000 clones, with 75% to 90% appearing a single time and 1% taken by the ten largest. About this clone itself: Its matching antigen is unknown.

CDR1 is MDHEN and CDR2 is SYDVKM in the germline V gene. This CDR3 is built from 15 residues. The donors were healthy bone marrow donors. The receptor comes from a boy aged 2-9 years in good health and CMV-seronegative. The V gene is TRBV28, the J gene TRBJ2-5; maybe TRBD1 (6 bases). TRBJ2-7 explains the end of the DNA better; the J call may be wrong. Sequenced material: PBMCs. As DNA, the CDR3 is TGTGCCAGCAGCAGATGGACAGCTCGCCCCTACGAGCAGTACTTC. It yields the protein CASSRWTARPYEQYF.